The present TCR beta chain was sequenced within a study of T cells in Graves' hyperthyroidism and ophthalmopathy. At least 3 on the Clinical Activity Score was recorded for ophthalmopathy patients, who also had NOSPECS grade at least 4 and duration under 3 months. This clonotype was seen many times. Amplified TCR beta CDR3 regions derived from RNA transcripts. HTBI primers were the set used in a first-round RT-PCR of the TCR CDR3. TCRdb itself ran the multiplex PCR reads through MiXCR, one entry per CDR3 protein. There are around 540,000 distinct CDR3 sequences in the sample; roughly a sixth occur only once, and approximately 30% lies in the top ten. Looked up from germline, CDR1 is DFQATT and CDR2 is SNEGSKA (reference sequence). V gave up 6 bases and J gave up 9 bases, with 21 bases separating them. The CDR3 spans 14 residues.

The sequence was collected from a woman aged 25 to 39 with Graves' ophthalmopathy. The chain has TRBV20-1 and TRBJ2-1; TRBD2 is a possible D gene (6 bases). The sample was blood. CDR3 DNA sequence: TGCAGTGCCGCGCGGGACCCCCTTGGACGTGAGCAGTTCTTC. It is translated as CSAARDPLGREQFF.